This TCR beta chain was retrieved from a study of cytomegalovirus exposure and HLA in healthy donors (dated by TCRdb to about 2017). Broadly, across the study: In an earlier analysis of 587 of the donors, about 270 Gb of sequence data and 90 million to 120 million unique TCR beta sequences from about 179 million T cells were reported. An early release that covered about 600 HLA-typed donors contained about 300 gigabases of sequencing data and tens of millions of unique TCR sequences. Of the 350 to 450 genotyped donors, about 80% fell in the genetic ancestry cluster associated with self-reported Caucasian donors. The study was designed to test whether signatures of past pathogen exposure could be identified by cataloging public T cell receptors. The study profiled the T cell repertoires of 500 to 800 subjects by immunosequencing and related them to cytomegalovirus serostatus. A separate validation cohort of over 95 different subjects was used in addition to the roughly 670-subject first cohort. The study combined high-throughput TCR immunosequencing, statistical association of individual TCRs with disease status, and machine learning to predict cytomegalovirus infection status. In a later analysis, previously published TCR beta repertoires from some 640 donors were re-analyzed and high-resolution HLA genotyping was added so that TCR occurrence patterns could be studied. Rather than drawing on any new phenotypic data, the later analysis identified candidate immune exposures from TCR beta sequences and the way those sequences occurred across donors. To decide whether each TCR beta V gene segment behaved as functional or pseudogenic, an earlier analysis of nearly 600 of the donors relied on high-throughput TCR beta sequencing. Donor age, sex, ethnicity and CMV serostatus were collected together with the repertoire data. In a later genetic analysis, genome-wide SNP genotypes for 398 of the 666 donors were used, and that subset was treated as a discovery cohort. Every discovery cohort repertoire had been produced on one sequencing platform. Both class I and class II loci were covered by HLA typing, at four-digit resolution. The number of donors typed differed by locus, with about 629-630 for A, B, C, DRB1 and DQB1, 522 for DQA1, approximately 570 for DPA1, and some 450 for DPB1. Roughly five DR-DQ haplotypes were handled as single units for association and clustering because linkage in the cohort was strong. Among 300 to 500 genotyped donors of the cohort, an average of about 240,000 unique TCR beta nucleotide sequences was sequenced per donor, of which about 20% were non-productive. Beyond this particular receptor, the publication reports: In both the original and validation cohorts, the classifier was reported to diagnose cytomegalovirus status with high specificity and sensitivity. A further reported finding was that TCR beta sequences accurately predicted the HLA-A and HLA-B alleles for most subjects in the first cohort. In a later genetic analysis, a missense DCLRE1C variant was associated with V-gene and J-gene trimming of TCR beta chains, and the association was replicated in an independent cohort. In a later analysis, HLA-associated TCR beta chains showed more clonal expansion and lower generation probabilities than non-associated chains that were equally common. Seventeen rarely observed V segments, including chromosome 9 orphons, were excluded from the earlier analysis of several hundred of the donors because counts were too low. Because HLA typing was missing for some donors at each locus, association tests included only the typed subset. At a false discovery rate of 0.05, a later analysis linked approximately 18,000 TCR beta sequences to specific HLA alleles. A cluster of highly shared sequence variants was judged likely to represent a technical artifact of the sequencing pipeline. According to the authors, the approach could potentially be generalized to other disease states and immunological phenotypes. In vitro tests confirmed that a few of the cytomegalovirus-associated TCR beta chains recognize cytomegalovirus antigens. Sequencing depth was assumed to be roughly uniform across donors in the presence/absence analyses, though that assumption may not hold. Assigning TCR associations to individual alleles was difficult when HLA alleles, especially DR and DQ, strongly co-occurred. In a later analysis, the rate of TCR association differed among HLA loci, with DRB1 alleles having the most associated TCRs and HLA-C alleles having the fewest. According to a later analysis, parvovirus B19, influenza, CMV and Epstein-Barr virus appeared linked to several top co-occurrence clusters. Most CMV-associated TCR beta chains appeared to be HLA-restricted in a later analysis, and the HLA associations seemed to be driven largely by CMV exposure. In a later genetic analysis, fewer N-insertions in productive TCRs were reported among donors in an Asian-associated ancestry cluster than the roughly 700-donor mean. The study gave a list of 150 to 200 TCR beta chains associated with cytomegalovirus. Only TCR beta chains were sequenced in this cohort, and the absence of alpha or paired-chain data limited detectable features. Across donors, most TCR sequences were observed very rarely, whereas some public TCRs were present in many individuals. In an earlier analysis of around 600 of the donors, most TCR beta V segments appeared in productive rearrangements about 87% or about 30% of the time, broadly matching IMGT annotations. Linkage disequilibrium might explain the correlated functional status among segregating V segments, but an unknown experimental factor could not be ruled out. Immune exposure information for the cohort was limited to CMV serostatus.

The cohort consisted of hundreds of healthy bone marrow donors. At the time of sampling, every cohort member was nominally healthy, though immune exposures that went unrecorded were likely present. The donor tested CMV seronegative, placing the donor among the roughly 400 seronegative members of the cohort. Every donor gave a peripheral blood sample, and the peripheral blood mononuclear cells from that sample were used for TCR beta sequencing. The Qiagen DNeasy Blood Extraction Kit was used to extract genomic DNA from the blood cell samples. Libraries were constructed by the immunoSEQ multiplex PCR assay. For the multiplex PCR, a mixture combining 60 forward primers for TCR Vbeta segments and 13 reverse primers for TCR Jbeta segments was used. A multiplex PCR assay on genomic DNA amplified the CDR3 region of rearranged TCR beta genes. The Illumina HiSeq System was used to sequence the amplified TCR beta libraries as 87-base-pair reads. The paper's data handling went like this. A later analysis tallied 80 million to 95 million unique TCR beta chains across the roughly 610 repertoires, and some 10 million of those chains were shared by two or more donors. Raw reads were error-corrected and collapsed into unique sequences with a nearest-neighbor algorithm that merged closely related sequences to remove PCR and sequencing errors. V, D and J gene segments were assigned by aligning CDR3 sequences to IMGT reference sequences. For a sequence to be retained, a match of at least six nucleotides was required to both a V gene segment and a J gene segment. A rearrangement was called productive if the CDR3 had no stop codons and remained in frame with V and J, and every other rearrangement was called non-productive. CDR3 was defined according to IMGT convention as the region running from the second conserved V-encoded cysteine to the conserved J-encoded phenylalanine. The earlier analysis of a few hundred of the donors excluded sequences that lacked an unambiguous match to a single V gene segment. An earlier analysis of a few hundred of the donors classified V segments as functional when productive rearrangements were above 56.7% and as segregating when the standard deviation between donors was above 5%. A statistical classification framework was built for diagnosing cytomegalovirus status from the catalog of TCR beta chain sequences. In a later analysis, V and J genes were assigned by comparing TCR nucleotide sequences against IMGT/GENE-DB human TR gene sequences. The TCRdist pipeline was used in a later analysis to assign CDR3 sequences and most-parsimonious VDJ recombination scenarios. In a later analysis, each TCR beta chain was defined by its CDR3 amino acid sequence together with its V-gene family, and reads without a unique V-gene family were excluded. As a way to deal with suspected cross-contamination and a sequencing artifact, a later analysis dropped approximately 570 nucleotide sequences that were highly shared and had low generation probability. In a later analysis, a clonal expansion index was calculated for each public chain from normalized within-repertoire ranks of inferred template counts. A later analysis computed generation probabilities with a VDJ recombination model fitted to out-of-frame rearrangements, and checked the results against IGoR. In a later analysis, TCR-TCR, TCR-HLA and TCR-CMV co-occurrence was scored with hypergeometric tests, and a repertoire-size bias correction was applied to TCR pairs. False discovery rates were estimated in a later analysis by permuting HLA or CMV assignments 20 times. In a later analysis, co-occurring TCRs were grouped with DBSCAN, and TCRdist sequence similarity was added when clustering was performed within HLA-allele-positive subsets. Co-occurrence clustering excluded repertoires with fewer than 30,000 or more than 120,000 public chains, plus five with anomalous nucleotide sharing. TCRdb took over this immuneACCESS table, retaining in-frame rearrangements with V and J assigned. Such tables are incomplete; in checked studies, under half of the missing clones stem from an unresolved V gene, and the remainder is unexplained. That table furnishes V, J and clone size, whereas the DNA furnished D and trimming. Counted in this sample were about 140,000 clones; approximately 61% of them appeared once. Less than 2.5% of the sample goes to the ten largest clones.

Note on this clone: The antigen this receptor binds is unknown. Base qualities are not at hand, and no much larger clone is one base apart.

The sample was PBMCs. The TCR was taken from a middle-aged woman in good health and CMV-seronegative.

The CDR3 reads as follows: CASSPRTSDYNEQFF. The nucleotide sequence reads TGTGCCAGCAGCCCAAGGACTAGCGACTACAATGAGCAGTTCTTC. Recombination joined TRBV7-3 with TRBJ2-1, and 9 bases in between align with TRBD2. V is trimmed back by 5 bases and J by 3 bases, and the junction contains 5 bases that no gene match accounts for. The germline V gene supplies CDR1 SGHTA and CDR2 FQGTGA. The cysteine opens and the phenylalanine closes a CDR3 of 15 amino acids. Of the read, only the CDR3 DNA is kept; its 45 bases are in frame from base 1.